The 7 T cell receptor beta chains presented below share a single source sample, sequenced in a study of cytomegalovirus exposure and HLA in healthy donors. This PCR relied on a set of 60 Vbeta primers and 13 Jbeta primers. Sequenced by immunoSEQ multiplex PCR; TCRdb stores in-frame clones only, minus some. Among 90,000 to 120,000 clones listed, around three quarters were seen once. Sequencing used PBMCs. The receptors come from a female donor in good health and CMV-seropositive.

The chain couples TRBV6-4 to TRBJ1-1; D remains unclear. V was trimmed by 8 bases and J by 5 bases, leaving 18 bases between them. CDR3 size: 14 residues. Germline lookup yields CDR1 MRHNA and CDR2 SNTAGT. CDR3 protein: CASFRPRESTEAFF. For the CDR3, the DNA is TGTGCCAGCTTCCGCCCGCGGGAGTCAACTGAAGCTTTCTTT.

The chain combines TRBV9 with TRBJ2-7; a possible D gene is TRBD1 (5 bases). Looked up from germline, CDR1 is SGDLS and CDR2 is YYNGEE. CDR3 length: 14 amino acids. V was shortened by 7 bases and J by 0 bases, with 14 bases between the two germline ends. CDR3 amino acids: CASGQGLGSYEQYF. The CDR3 region has the DNA TGTGCCAGCGGTCAGGGCCTAGGCTCCTACGAGCAGTACTTC.

This clone was counted a single time. The chain links TRBV29-1 to TRBJ1-1; D is possibly TRBD1 (6 bases). The CDR3 covers 13 residues. Between the trimmed V and J ends, which lost 7 bases and 5 bases, there was a span of 17 bases. Germline V gives CDR1 SQVTM, CDR2 ANQGSEA. The CDR3 sequence: CSAIRGGWTEAFF. In DNA, the CDR3 is TGCAGCGCCATAAGAGGGGGATGGACTGAAGCTTTCTTT. The full variable domain, with the rest looked up from reference TRBV29-1 and TRBJ1-1, is SAVISQKPSRDICQRGTSLTIQCQVDSQVTMMFWYRQQPGQSLTLIATANQGSEATYESGFVIDKFPISRPNLTFSTLTVSNMSPEDSSIYLCSAIRGGWTEAFFGQGTRLTVV.

The chain joins TRBV29-1 to TRBJ2-7, with 7 bases identical to TRBD1. The CDR3 has 14 amino acids. J lost 6 bases, V lost 5 bases, and 13 bases had no gene match. Looked up from germline, CDR1 is SQVTM and CDR2 is ANQGSEA. The CDR3 coding sequence is TGCAGCGTTACCCGGGACAGCAATTTGGGCGAGCAGTACTTC. Protein product: CSVTRDSNLGEQYF.

The J gene is TRBJ1-5, the V gene TRBV18; 8 bases are a match to TRBD1. The CDR3 consists of 14 residues. After removal of 4 bases from V and 5 bases from J, the junction contained 4 bases not matched to a gene. In germline, CDR1 is KGHSH, CDR2 LQKENI. In DNA, the CDR3 is TGTGCCAGCTCACGATTGACAGGGGATCAGCCCCAGCATTTT. The encoded protein is CASSRLTGDQPQHF.

This chain joins TRBV4-2 and TRBJ2-5; possibly TRBD2 for D (7 bases). The V gene lost 4 bases and the J gene lost 2 bases, with 14 bases spanning the gap. Germline values: CDR1 LGHNA, CDR2 YNFKEQ. The CDR3 spans 15 residues. The DNA for the CDR3 is TGTGCCAGCAGCCGGGAGGGGGGAGGGCAAGAGACCCAGTACTTC. This sequence encodes CASSREGGGQETQYF.

This clone occurred once. This chain joins TRBV29-1 and TRBJ2-7; D uncertain. The germline CDR1 and CDR2 sequences are SQVTM and ANQGSEA. The CDR3 sequence is 13 residues long. The V and J ends lost 5 bases and 2 bases respectively, with 13 bases between them. This CDR3 reads CSVLPDSAYEQYF. CDR3 bases: TGCAGCGTTCTCCCTGACTCGGCCTACGAGCAGTACTTC.